Below are 20 T cell receptor beta chains sequenced from a single sample in a study of cytomegalovirus exposure and HLA in healthy donors. This PCR relied on a set of 60 Vbeta primers and 13 Jbeta primers. Produced via immunoSEQ multiplex PCR; TCRdb's table is partial and in-frame only. The data hold 130,000 or so clones, with 83% observed a single time. The specimen sequenced was PBMCs. These receptors originate from a man in his forties or fifties in good health and CMV-seronegative.

With regard to this clone: At one end, the junction sequence differs from germline, possibly due to a read error. CDR3 residues: CVSSRLQGANEKLFF. As DNA, the CDR3 is TGCGTCAGCAGCCGCCTACAGGGGGCAAATGAAAAACTGTTTTTT. The rearrangement uses TRBV5-1 and TRBJ1-4, with 9 bases matching TRBD1. The CDR3 is 15 residues long. The germline V gene has CDR1 SGHRS and CDR2 YFSETQ.

The chain employs TRBV2 and TRBJ1-6; D is unresolved. CDR1 and CDR2 from the germline V gene are SNHLY and FYNNEI. The CDR3 contains 13 residues. V gave up 6 bases and J gave up 2 bases, with 5 bases separating them. The CDR3 sequence: CASRGTYNSPLHF. The CDR3 nucleotides read TGTGCCAGCAGGGGCACCTATAATTCACCCCTCCACTTT. Full variable domain (missing parts from reference TRBV2 and TRBJ1-6): EPEVTQTPSHQVTQMGQEVILRCVPISNHLYFYWYRQILGQKVEFLVSFYNNEISEKSEIFDDQFSVERPDGSNFTLKIRSTKLEDSAMYFCASRGTYNSPLHFGNGTRLTVT.

This clone was counted between two and nine times. This chain uses TRBV6-1 with TRBJ2-5, with 13 nucleotides matching TRBD2. With V trimmed by 3 bases and J by 7 bases, 8 bases remained unmatched. Looked up from germline, CDR1 is MNHNS and CDR2 is SASEGT. The CDR3 is 16 residues long. CDR3 nucleotides: TGTGCCAGCAGTGATCGGACTAGCGGGAGTTTTGGGACCCAGTACTTC. Its translation: CASSDRTSGSFGTQYF.

CDR3 nucleotide sequence: TGTGCCAGCAGTAAACAGGGCTATGGCTACACCTTC. It is translated as CASSKQGYGYTF. The chain couples TRBV28 to TRBJ1-2; D may be TRBD1 (6 bases). The V gene's germline CDR1 is MDHEN and CDR2 SYDVKM. This CDR3 comprises 12 residues. The V and J ends lost 5 bases and 4 bases respectively, with 8 bases between them.

The chain uses TRBV30 and TRBJ2-1; D not resolved. This CDR3 contains 15 residues. V lost 0 bases, J lost 8 bases, and 17 bases lay in between. The germline gives CDR1 GTSNPN, CDR2 SVGIG (reference sequence). CDR3 region: CAWSVLVPPRDEQFF. CDR3 sequence (DNA): TGTGCCTGGAGTGTATTAGTGCCCCCCCGCGATGAGCAGTTCTTC.

A single count supports this clone. V usage is TRBV9 and J usage is TRBJ1-3; D not certain. The CDR3 is 13 residues long. Trimming took 3 bases from V and 4 from J, leaving 8 bases between them. CDR1 is SGDLS, CDR2 YYNGEE, per germline. The CDR3 reads CASSDPTGNTIYF. The CDR3 nucleotides read TGTGCCAGCAGCGACCCGACAGGAAACACCATATATTTT.

The rearrangement uses TRBV4-1 and TRBJ2-1, with D perhaps TRBD2 (7 bases). The length of the CDR3 is 16 residues. From germline, CDR1 is MGHRA and CDR2 YSYEKL. Trimming cost V 2 bases and J 5 bases, with 16 bases left between them. CDR3 DNA: TGCGCCAGCAGCCAACCCGGGGGGCAGAGAGACAATGAGCAGTTCTTC. Translation gives CASSQPGGQRDNEQFF.

This chain uses TRBV7-9 with TRBJ2-5, with 7 bases that match TRBD1. The CDR3 length is 13 residues. Germline trimming cut 5 bases from V and 5 bases from J; bases unmatched to any gene: 5. Germline lookup yields CDR1 SEHNR and CDR2 FQNEAQ (reference sequence). CDR3 region: CASSPQGWETQYF. For the CDR3, the DNA is TGTGCCAGCAGCCCACAGGGGTGGGAGACCCAGTACTTC.

The gene calls are TRBV19 and TRBJ1-2, with 8 bases lining up with TRBD1. Germline-derived CDR1 and CDR2 are LNHDA and SQIVND (reference sequence). This CDR3 region has 17 residues. The J segment lost 1 base and the V segment lost 2 bases, leaving 9 bases of the junction unmatched. The CDR3 coding sequence is TGTGCCAGTAGTATACGAGGCACAGGGGGACTTAACTATGGCTACACCTTC. Amino acids: CASSIRGTGGLNYGYTF.

The genes are TRBV6-1 and TRBJ1-1; weak D call: TRBD1 (6 bases). V was shortened by 2 bases and J by 1 base, with 11 bases between the two germline ends. This CDR3 has 15 amino acids. Germline V CDR1 and CDR2: MNHNS, SASEGT. The CDR3 DNA reads TGTGCCAGCAGTGAAACCTTGACAGGGAACACTGAAGCTTTCTTT. Protein product: CASSETLTGNTEAFF.

V gene TRBV7-8 combines with J gene TRBJ1-1; unclear D gene. CDR1 SGHVS and CDR2 FQNEAQ come from the germline V gene. This CDR3 has 13 residues. Deletions cut 1 base from V and 0 bases from J, with 3 bases between. The CDR3 is CASSLVVNTEAFF. In nucleotides, the CDR3 is TGTGCCAGCAGCTTAGTAGTGAACACTGAAGCTTTCTTT. The variable domain in full, completed from reference TRBV7-8 and TRBJ1-1, reads GAGVSQSPRYKVAKRGQDVALRCDPISGHVSLFWYQQALGQGPEFLTYFQNEAQLDKSGLPSDRFFAERPEGSVSTLKIQRTQQEDSAVYLCASSLVVNTEAFFGQGTRLTVV.

The table lists this clone with a few counts. This chain uses TRBV6-1 with TRBJ1-3; D unclear. V was cut by 0 bases and J by 1 base, with 10 bases left in between. Per germline, CDR1 MNHNS and CDR2 SASEGT. The CDR3 contains 16 residues. The CDR3: CASSEAGRESGNTIYF. Written as DNA, the CDR3 is TGTGCCAGCAGTGAAGCCGGCCGGGAATCTGGAAACACCATATATTTT.

The genes are TRBV6-5 and TRBJ1-1; perhaps TRBD1 as D (5 bases). The CDR3 loop spans 14 amino acids. In germline, CDR1 is MNHEY, CDR2 SVGAGI. V lost 6 bases to trimming and J lost 1 base, with 12 bases between them. The chain's CDR3 is CASRTTGQNTEAFF. CDR3 DNA: TGTGCCAGCAGGACCACTGGACAGAACACTGAAGCTTTCTTT.

This chain links TRBV19 with TRBJ2-2; D is unclear. V lost 4 bases to trimming and J lost 8 bases, with 11 bases between them. Germline CDR1 is LNHDA and CDR2 is SQIVND (reference sequence). The CDR3 extends over 13 amino acids. CDR3 region: CASSNPNSGELFF. Written as DNA, the CDR3 is TGTGCCAGTAGTAACCCCAACTCGGGGGAGCTGTTTTTT.

The CDR3 reads CASSQALGGRIYEQYF. CDR3 nucleotide sequence: TGCGCCAGCAGCCAAGCCCTCGGCGGGAGAATCTACGAGCAGTACTTC. The rearrangement uses TRBV4-1 and TRBJ2-7, with 7 bases identical to TRBD2. Germline V gives CDR1 MGHRA, CDR2 YSYEKL. This CDR3 has 16 amino acids. Unmatched junction bases numbered 9, after V lost 1 base and J lost 3 bases.

The rearrangement uses TRBV5-1 and TRBJ1-1; D remains unclear. Trimming took 3 bases from V and 1 from J, leaving 16 bases between them. The CDR3 extends over 16 amino acids. Germline assignment: CDR1 SGHRS and CDR2 YFSETQ. The CDR3 DNA reads as TGCGCCAGCAGCTACCGGAGGGAGGCCAAGAACACTGAAGCTTTCTTT. It codes for CASSYRREAKNTEAFF.

This chain connects TRBV6-6 to TRBJ1-5, with TRBD1 matching 11 bases. This CDR3 comprises 15 residues. Trimming took 7 bases from V and 6 from J; bases not matched to a gene: 8. Germline-derived CDR1 and CDR2 are MNHNY and SVGAGI (reference sequence). CDR3 coding DNA: TGTGCCAGCACTCCGGACAGGGGGCAGGGTCAGCCCCAGCATTTT. Translated, it gives CASTPDRGQGQPQHF.

The chain has TRBV21-1 and TRBJ1-5; TRBD1 is the table's D call and was not checked against the DNA. TRBV21-1 is a known pseudogene. The CDR3 loop spans 17 amino acids. The CDR3 nucleotides read TGTGCCAGCAGCAACCGGGACAGGGATCTAAGCAATCAGCCCCAGCATTTT. It is translated as CASSNRDRDLSNQPQHF.

In its sample, this clone was seen once. J is TRBJ1-2 and V is TRBV5-4; no firm D call. Per the germline V gene, CDR1 is SGHNT and CDR2 is YYREEE (reference sequence). V dropped 0 bases and J dropped 9 bases, with 12 bases sitting between them. This CDR3 region has 13 residues. DNA for the CDR3: TGTGCCAGCAGCTTGGCCGGCGCGGGGAGCTACACCTTC. Translation: CASSLAGAGSYTF.

The CDR3 DNA reads TGTGCCTGGACTAAAGCGGGGAGCTCCTACGAGCAGTACTTC. It yields the protein CAWTKAGSSYEQYF. The J gene is TRBJ2-7, the V gene TRBV30; 7 bases map to TRBD2. Germline V gives CDR1 GTSNPN, CDR2 SVGIG (reference sequence). The CDR3 contains 14 residues. The V segment lost 4 bases and the J segment 0 bases; nucleotides outside the gene matches: 6.